A single sample is the source of the 21 T cell receptor beta chains below, sequenced in a study of T-cell memory formation after mild COVID-19. TCRdb ran MiXCR on the 5' RACE reads and lists one entry per CDR3 protein. The data contain roughly 200,000 distinct CDR3 sequences, 16% of them singletons. The specimen sequenced was PBMCs or a T cell subset sorted from them (not recorded which). All receptors come from an adult woman who had mild COVID-19 (a few samples of this study predate the infection). Cell type and time point are not known.

This clonotype was seen a handful of times. The V call is TRBV10-3, the J call TRBJ1-2; maybe TRBD1 (5 bases). Germline loops: CDR1 ENHRY, CDR2 SYGVKD. V was pared by 3 bases and J by 8 bases, with 10 bases between. The CDR3 spans 12 residues. DNA of the CDR3: TGTGCCATCAGTGAAGACAGCGGGGGCTACACCTTC. It codes for CAISEDSGGYTF.

A few counts support this clonotype. V and J are TRBV15 and TRBJ2-2; possibly TRBD1 for D (6 bases). CDR1 and CDR2 (germline): LNHNV, YYDKDF (reference sequence). V was trimmed by 2 bases and J by 4 bases, leaving 14 bases between them. There are 16 residues in the CDR3. The CDR3 protein is CATSRKGAGVTGELFF. The CDR3 coding sequence is TGTGCCACCAGCAGAAAAGGGGCAGGGGTCACCGGGGAGCTGTTTTTT.

The rearrangement links TRBV10-3 to TRBJ1-2; maybe TRBD1 (5 bases). V was pared by 4 bases and J by 0 bases, with 12 bases between. Germline loops: CDR1 ENHRY, CDR2 SYGVKD. This CDR3 is built from 15 residues. CDR3 sequence reads: CAISATVDTNYGYTF. CDR3 coding DNA: TGTGCCATCAGTGCGACAGTAGATACTAACTATGGCTACACCTTC.

There are many counts of this clonotype. The CDR3 sequence is CSARGTWTGKETQYF. CDR3 nucleotide sequence: TGCAGTGCTAGAGGAACTTGGACAGGGAAAGAGACCCAGTACTTC. The chain is built from TRBV20-1 and TRBJ2-5, with TRBD1 identical over 8 bases. The CDR3 contains 15 residues. In germline, CDR1 is DFQATT, CDR2 SNEGSKA (reference sequence). The J segment lost 3 bases and the V segment lost 1 base, leaving 7 bases of the junction unmatched.

V and J are TRBV12-3 or TRBV12-4 and TRBJ1-2, with 9 bases lining up with TRBD1. Germline trimming cut 6 bases from V and 8 bases from J; bases unmatched to any gene: 10. The CDR3 has 14 amino acids. CDR3: CASRLGTGYVGYTF. CDR3 DNA: TGTGCCAGCAGACTGGGGACAGGGTATGTGGGCTACACCTTC.

A few counts support this clonotype. The J gene is TRBJ2-1, the V gene TRBV6-5; 7 positions agree with TRBD1. V was pared by 2 bases and J by 3 bases, with 4 bases of the junction left unmatched. The CDR3 has 15 amino acids. Germline V gene lookup returns CDR1 MNHEY and CDR2 SVGAGI. CDR3 nucleotide sequence: TGTGCCAGCAGTTACCGTTGGGACAGCTACAATGAGCAGTTCTTC. Its protein product is CASSYRWDSYNEQFF.

This clonotype was seen many times. This chain connects TRBV5-1 to TRBJ2-2; 9 nucleotides align to TRBD2. Germline V CDR1 and CDR2: SGHRS, YFSETQ. There are 16 residues in the CDR3. The V and J ends lost 0 bases and 3 bases, in that order; junction bases with no gene match: 3. The CDR3 loop reads CASSLVSGRDTGELFF. The DNA for the CDR3 is TGCGCCAGCAGCTTGGTTAGCGGGAGAGACACCGGGGAGCTGTTTTTT.

This clonotype came up a few times. The V and J genes are TRBV9 and TRBJ1-5; D is undetermined. The CDR3 loop spans 14 amino acids. V was cut by 0 bases and J by 6 bases, with 10 bases left in between. Per germline, CDR1 SGDLS and CDR2 YYNGEE. CDR3 nucleotide sequence: TGTGCCAGCAGCGTAGAAGGGTGGGGTCAGCCCCAGCATTTT. Its translation: CASSVEGWGQPQHF.

Many counts were recorded for this clonotype. This rearrangement joins TRBV12-3 or TRBV12-4 to TRBJ2-1; 8 bases line up with TRBD2. The V segment lost 6 bases and the J segment 8 bases; nucleotides outside the gene matches: 15. The CDR3 loop spans 16 amino acids. The CDR3 sequence is CASSIAGRGARDEQFF. In DNA, the CDR3 is TGTGCCAGCAGCATAGCAGGGCGGGGGGCGCGGGATGAGCAGTTCTTC.

V is TRBV6-6 and J is TRBJ1-1; D remains unclear. Looked up from germline, CDR1 is MNHNY and CDR2 is SVGAGI (reference sequence). This CDR3 is built from 13 residues. The germline V and J ends were trimmed by 0 bases and 10 bases, with 12 bases remaining between them. CDR3 bases: TGTGCCAGCAGTTACTCGGCGGACCCCGCAGCTTTCTTT. This codes for CASSYSADPAAFF.

This chain connects TRBV19 to TRBJ2-2; 9 bases map to TRBD2. The J segment lost 5 bases and the V segment lost 3 bases, leaving 7 bases of the junction unmatched. Germline CDR1 reads LNHDA; CDR2 reads SQIVND (reference sequence). The CDR3 spans 16 residues. The CDR3 loop reads CASSIYRTSDTGELFF. CDR3 DNA sequence: TGTGCCAGTAGTATCTACAGGACTAGCGATACCGGGGAGCTGTTTTTT.

The chain links TRBV19 to TRBJ2-2, with D perhaps TRBD1 (6 bases). CDR3 length: 14 residues. Germline assignment: CDR1 LNHDA and CDR2 SQIVND (reference sequence). Trimming took 4 bases from V and 1 from J, leaving 7 bases between them. As DNA, the CDR3 is TGTGCCAGTAGTAGGGGACAGAACACCGGGGAGCTGTTTTTT. Its translation is CASSRGQNTGELFF. The whole variable domain, filled in from reference TRBV19 and TRBJ2-2, reads DGGITQSPKYLFRKEGQNVTLSCEQNLNHDAMYWYRQDPGQGLRLIYYSQIVNDFQKGDIAEGYSVSREKKESFPLTVTSAQKNPTAFYLCASSRGQNTGELFFGEGSRLTVL.

This clonotype showed up just a few times. This chain joins TRBV2 and TRBJ1-1; 8 nucleotides agree with TRBD1. The ends lost 6 bases at V and 0 bases at J; junction bases unmatched: 3. Germline V gene lookup returns CDR1 SNHLY and CDR2 FYNNEI. CDR3 length: 14 residues. Here the CDR3 reads CASSRQGLNTEAFF. CDR3 nucleotide sequence: TGTGCCAGCAGCAGACAGGGGTTGAACACTGAAGCTTTCTTT.

There are a few counts of this clonotype. The rearrangement uses TRBV20-1 and TRBJ1-2; 9 bases are a match to TRBD1. After removal of 2 bases from V and 1 base from J, the junction contained 11 bases not matched to a gene. Germline CDR1 reads DFQATT; CDR2 reads SNEGSKA (reference sequence). The CDR3 runs to 17 residues. This CDR3 is CSARHSGTGSGNYGYTF. CDR3 in DNA: TGCAGTGCTAGACATAGCGGGACAGGGTCCGGTAACTATGGCTACACCTTC.

This clonotype has only a few counts. This chain links TRBV7-8 with TRBJ1-1; no reliable D call. Germline V lookup: CDR1 SGHVS, CDR2 FQNEAQ. The V end lost 6 bases, the J end lost 1 base, and 12 bases lay between the germline ends. The CDR3 runs 14 residues. CDR3 region: CASSRREWNTEAFF. In nucleotides, the CDR3 is TGTGCCAGCAGTCGCAGAGAGTGGAACACTGAAGCTTTCTTT.

The gene calls are TRBV25-1 and TRBJ1-1, with a possible D match to TRBD1 (6 bases). Trimming shortened V by 1 base and J by 1 base, and 10 bases separated the two germline ends. Germline V CDR1 and CDR2: MGHDK, SYGVNS. The CDR3 consists of 15 residues. CDR3 sequence reads: CASSEFRGQNTEAFF. The CDR3 nucleotides read TGTGCCAGCAGTGAATTCCGGGGACAGAACACTGAAGCTTTCTTT.

The V and J genes are TRBV5-1 and TRBJ2-3; D possibly matches TRBD1 or TRBD2 (5 bases each). This CDR3 region has 13 residues. V lost 3 bases to trimming and J lost 6 bases, with 11 bases between them. Germline values: CDR1 SGHRS, CDR2 YFSETQ. The CDR3 DNA is TGCGCCAGCAGCTCCCAGGGAGAGGATACGCAGTATTTT. Its protein product is CASSSQGEDTQYF.

The gene calls are TRBV7-2 and TRBJ2-7; a weak D match, TRBD1 (6 bases). This CDR3 has 14 amino acids. The germline gives CDR1 SGHTA, CDR2 FQGNSA. Trimming left V 1 base short and J 4 bases short, with 11 bases between. DNA for the CDR3: TGTGCCAGCAGCTTAGACAGGGTGACTTACGAGCAGTACTTC. Protein: CASSLDRVTYEQYF.

This chain uses TRBV7-6 with TRBJ2-3; D is perhaps TRBD1 (5 bases). Trimming removed 5 bases from V and 6 bases from J, with 12 bases in between. The CDR3 is 13 residues long. The germline CDR1 and CDR2 sequences are SGHVS and FNYEAQ. CDR3 residues: CASSGQTEDTQYF. CDR3 DNA sequence: TGTGCCAGCAGCGGCCAGACAGAGGATACGCAGTATTTT. Based on the CDR3 plus reference TRBV7-6 and TRBJ2-3, the full variable domain is GAGVSQSPRYKVTKRGQDVALRCDPISGHVSLYWYRQALGQGPEFLTYFNYEAQQDKSGLPNDRFSAERPEGSISTLTIQRTEQRDSAMYRCASSGQTEDTQYFGPGTRLTVL.

The chain combines TRBV7-2 with TRBJ2-1; 7 bases map to TRBD1. This CDR3 region has 14 residues. The V gene's germline CDR1 is SGHTA and CDR2 FQGNSA. Trimming at V came to 5 bases and at J to 7 bases, leaving 8 bases not matched to a gene. CDR3 sequence reads: CASSRQGQVNEQFF. As DNA, the CDR3 is TGTGCCAGCAGCCGACAAGGACAGGTTAATGAGCAGTTCTTC.

A few counts support this clonotype. The chain is built from TRBV10-3 and TRBJ2-7; either TRBD1 or TRBD2 may fit D (5 bases each). The V gene lost 7 bases and the J gene lost 5 bases, with 18 bases spanning the gap. The CDR3 extends over 14 amino acids. Germline V gene data show CDR1 as ENHRY and CDR2 as SYGVKD. The CDR3 protein is CAIMGTGPVDEQYF. The CDR3 DNA reads TGTGCCATCATGGGGACGGGCCCGGTGGACGAGCAGTACTTC.